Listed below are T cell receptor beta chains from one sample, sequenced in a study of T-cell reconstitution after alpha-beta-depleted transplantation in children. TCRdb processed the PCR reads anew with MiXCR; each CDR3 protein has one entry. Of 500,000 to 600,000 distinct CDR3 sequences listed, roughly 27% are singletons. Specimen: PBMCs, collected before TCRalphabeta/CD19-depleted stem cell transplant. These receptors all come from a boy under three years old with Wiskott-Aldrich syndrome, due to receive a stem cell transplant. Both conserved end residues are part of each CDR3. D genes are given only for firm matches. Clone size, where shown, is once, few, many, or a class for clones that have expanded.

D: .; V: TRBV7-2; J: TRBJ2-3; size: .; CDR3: CASSSKSGDTQYF; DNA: TGTGCCAGCAGCTCCAAATCAGGAGATACGCAGTATTTT
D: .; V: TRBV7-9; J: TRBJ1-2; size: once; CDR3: CASSPHTPDYGYTF; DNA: TGTGCCAGCAGCCCCCACACCCCCGACTATGGCTACACCTTC
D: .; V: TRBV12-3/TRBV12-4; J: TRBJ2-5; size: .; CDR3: CASRLSETQYF; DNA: TGTGCCAGCAGGCTTTCGGAGACCCAGTACTTC
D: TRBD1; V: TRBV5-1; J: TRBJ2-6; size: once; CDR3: CASSPDRVSGANGLTF; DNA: TGCGCCAGCAGCCCAGACAGGGTCTCTGGGGCCAACGGCCTGACTTTC
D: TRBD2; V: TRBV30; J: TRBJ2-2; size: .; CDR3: CAWKRGGELFF; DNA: TGTGCCTGGAAGCGGGGAGGGGAGCTGTTTTTT
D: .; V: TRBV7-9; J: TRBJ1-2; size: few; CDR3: CASSLESGGNYGYTF; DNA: TGTGCCAGCAGCTTAGAGTCGGGCGGAAACTATGGCTACACCTTC
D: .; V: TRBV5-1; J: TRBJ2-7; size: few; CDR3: CASSLGTIGYEQYF; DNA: TGCGCCAGCAGCTTGGGGACTATAGGCTACGAGCAGTACTTC
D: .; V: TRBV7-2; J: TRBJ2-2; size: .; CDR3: CASSLDLGRGELFF; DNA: TGTGCCAGCAGCTTAGATTTGGGGCGCGGGGAGCTGTTTTTT
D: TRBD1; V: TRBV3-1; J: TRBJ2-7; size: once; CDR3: CASSQLDRSYEQYF; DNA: TGTGCCAGCAGCCAACTGGACAGGTCCTACGAGCAGTACTTC
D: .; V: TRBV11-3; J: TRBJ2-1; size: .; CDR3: CASSLNRDSYNEQFF; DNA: TGTGCCAGCAGCTTAAACAGGGACTCCTACAATGAGCAGTTCTTC
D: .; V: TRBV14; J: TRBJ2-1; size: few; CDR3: CASSLPGVQYNEQFF; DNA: TGTGCCAGCAGCCTTCCCGGGGTCCAATACAATGAGCAGTTCTTC
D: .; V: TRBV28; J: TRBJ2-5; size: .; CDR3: CASSLSPWVDPSETQYF; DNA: TGTGCCAGCAGTTTATCCCCCTGGGTGGATCCCTCAGAGACCCAGTACTTC
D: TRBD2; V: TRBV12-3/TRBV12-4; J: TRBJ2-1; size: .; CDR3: CASSPWTSGGDEQFF; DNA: TGTGCCAGCAGTCCCTGGACTAGCGGGGGGGATGAGCAGTTCTTC
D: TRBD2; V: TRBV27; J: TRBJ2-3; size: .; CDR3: CASSFTSGDTDTQYF; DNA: TGTGCCAGCAGTTTTACTAGCGGTGACACAGATACGCAGTATTTT
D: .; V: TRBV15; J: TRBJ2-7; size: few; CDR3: CASSRAGNEQYF; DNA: TGTGCCAGCAGCAGAGCAGGGAACGAGCAGTACTTC
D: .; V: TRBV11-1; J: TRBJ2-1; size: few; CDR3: CASSLAKAGGSSYNEQFF; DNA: TGTGCCAGCAGCTTAGCGAAGGCGGGTGGGAGCTCCTACAATGAGCAGTTCTTC
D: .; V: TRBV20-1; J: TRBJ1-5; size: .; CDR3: CSASRANSNQPQHF; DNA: TGCAGTGCTAGTAGGGCTAATAGCAATCAGCCCCAGCATTTT
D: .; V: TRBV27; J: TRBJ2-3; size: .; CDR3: CASSWRGETTDTQYF; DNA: TGTGCCAGCAGTTGGCGTGGGGAGACCACAGATACGCAGTATTTT
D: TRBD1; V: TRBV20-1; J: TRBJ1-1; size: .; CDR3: CSARVPGQGLNTEAFF; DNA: TGCAGTGCTAGAGTCCCGGGACAGGGGCTGAACACTGAAGCTTTCTTT
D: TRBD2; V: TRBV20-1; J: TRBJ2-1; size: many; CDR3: CSARTLAGANEQFF; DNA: TGCAGTGCTAGGACCCTAGCGGGGGCCAATGAGCAGTTCTTC
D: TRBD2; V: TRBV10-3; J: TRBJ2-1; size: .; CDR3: CAISEPGTSGSNEQFF; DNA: TGTGCCATCAGTGAACCCGGGACTAGCGGGAGTAATGAGCAGTTCTTC
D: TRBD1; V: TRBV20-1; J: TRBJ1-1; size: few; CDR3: CSGDRAAMNTEAFF; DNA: TGCAGTGGAGACAGGGCCGCGATGAACACTGAAGCTTTCTTT
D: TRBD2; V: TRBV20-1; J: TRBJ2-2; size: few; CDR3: CSARSSGRALDGELFF; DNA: TGCAGTGCTAGGTCTAGCGGGAGGGCCCTCGACGGGGAGCTGTTTTTT
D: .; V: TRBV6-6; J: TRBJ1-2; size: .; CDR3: CASSPQEDYGYTF; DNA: TGTGCCAGCAGCCCACAGGAAGACTATGGCTACACCTTC
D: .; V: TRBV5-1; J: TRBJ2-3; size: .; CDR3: CASSLSEQTDTQYF; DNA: TGCGCCAGCAGCTTGTCTGAGCAGACAGATACGCAGTATTTT
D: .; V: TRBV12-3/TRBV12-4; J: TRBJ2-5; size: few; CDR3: CASSPDRWETQYF; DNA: TGTGCCAGCAGTCCCGACAGGTGGGAGACCCAGTACTTC
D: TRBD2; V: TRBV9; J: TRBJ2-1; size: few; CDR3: CASSVKGSSGASSYNEQFF; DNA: TGTGCCAGCAGCGTCAAAGGCTCTAGCGGAGCAAGCTCCTACAATGAGCAGTTCTTC
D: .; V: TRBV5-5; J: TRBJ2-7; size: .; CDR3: CASSYGGHSYEQYF; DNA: TGTGCCAGCAGCTACGGTGGACACTCCTACGAGCAGTACTTC
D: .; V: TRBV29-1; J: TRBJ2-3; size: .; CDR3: CSAVVADTQYF; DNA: TGCAGCGCTGTGGTCGCAGATACGCAGTATTTT
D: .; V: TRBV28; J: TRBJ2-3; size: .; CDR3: CASSLRDFAAQYF; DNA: TGTGCCAGCAGTTTAAGGGACTTCGCGGCGCAGTATTTT
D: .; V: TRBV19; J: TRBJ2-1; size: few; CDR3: CASTSPAQGHNEQFF; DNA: TGTGCCAGTACCTCCCCAGCTCAGGGCCACAATGAGCAGTTCTTC
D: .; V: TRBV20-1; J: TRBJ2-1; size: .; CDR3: CSAKSKRSSYNEQFF; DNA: TGCAGTGCCAAATCCAAGCGGAGCTCCTACAATGAGCAGTTCTTC
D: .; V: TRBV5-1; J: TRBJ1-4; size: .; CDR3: CASSGARRGNEKLFF; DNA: TGCGCCAGCAGCGGCGCTCGGAGGGGGAATGAAAAACTGTTTTTT
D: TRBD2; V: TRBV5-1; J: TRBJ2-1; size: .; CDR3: CASSGSGRALEQFF; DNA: TGCGCCAGCAGCGGTAGCGGGAGGGCCTTGGAGCAGTTCTTC
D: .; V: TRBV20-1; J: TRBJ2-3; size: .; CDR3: CSARDYRASTDTQYF; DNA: TGCAGTGCTAGAGACTATAGAGCTAGCACAGATACGCAGTATTTT
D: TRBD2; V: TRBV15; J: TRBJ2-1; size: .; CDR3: CATSRDIIAGDEQFF; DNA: TGTGCCACCAGCAGAGATATAATAGCGGGAGATGAGCAGTTCTTC
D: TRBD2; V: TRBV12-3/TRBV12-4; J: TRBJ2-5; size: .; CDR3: CASSFRPVGLAGRETQYF; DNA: TGTGCCAGCAGTTTTCGGCCAGTCGGACTAGCGGGAAGAGAGACCCAGTACTTC
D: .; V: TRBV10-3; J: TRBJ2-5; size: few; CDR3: CAISESVGKETQYF; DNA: TGTGCCATCAGTGAGTCAGTAGGGAAAGAGACCCAGTACTTC
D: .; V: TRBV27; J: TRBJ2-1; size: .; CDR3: CASHTNNEQFF; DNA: TGTGCCAGCCATACGAACAATGAGCAGTTCTTC
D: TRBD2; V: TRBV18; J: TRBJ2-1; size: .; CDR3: CASSPFLGLAGGRSYNEQFF; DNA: TGTGCCAGCTCACCATTCTTGGGACTAGCGGGTGGAAGATCCTACAATGAGCAGTTCTTC